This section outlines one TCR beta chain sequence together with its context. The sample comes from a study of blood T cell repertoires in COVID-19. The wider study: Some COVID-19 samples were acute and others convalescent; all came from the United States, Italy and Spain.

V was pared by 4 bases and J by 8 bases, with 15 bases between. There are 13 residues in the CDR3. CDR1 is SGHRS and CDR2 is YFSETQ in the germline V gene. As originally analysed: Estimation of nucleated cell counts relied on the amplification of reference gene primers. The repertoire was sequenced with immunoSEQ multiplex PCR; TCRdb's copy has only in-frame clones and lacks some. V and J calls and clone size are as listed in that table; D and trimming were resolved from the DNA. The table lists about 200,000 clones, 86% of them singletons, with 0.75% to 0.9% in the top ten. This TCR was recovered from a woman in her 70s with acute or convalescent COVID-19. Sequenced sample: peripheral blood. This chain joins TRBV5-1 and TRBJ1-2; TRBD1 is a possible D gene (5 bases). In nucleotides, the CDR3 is TGCGCCAGCAGCCCCTCGGGGGTCGAAGGCTACACCTTC. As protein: CASSPSGVEGYTF.